These 29 T cell receptor beta chains originate from one sample sequenced in a study of control samples from healthy donors and cancer patients. Measured with immunoSEQ multiplex PCR; TCRdb has only the in-frame clones, and not every one. The sample includes 100,000 to 150,000 clones, more than 75% of them seen just once. What was sequenced was blood. The source is a middle-aged man in good health.

The chain has TRBV2 and TRBJ1-2; D not resolved. The ends were cut back, 6 bases at V and 0 bases at J, with 14 bases in the middle. The CDR3 length is 15 residues. Germline V gene sequence: CDR1 SNHLY, CDR2 FYNNEI. CDR3 DNA sequence: TGTGCCAGCAGCCTTCTATTGCTAGCTAACTATGGCTACACCTTC. It codes for CASSLLLLANYGYTF.

The chain combines TRBV6-5 with TRBJ2-5; unclear D gene. Trimming shortened V by 7 bases and J by 5 bases, and 14 bases separated the two germline ends. The CDR3 contains 13 residues. Germline CDR1 MNHEY, CDR2 SVGAGI. Here the CDR3 DNA reads TGTGCCAGCAACCATCGTGGTGGGGAGACCCAGTACTTC. It encodes CASNHRGGETQYF.

V is TRBV7-9 and J is TRBJ2-2; D is uncertain. V gave up 3 bases and J gave up 5 bases, with 10 bases separating them. The V gene's germline CDR1 is SEHNR and CDR2 FQNEAQ (reference sequence). The CDR3 is made up of 14 amino acids. The CDR3 DNA reads as TGTGCCAGCAGCTTCGCCTCCCTTACCGGGGAGCTGTTTTTT. This codes for CASSFASLTGELFF.

V gene TRBV7-7 combines with J gene TRBJ2-2, with TRBD2 identical over 7 bases. CDR1 and CDR2 from the germline V gene are SSHAT and FNYEAQ (reference sequence). V dropped 5 bases and J dropped 7; count of bases not matched to a gene: 7. The CDR3 sequence is 14 residues long. CDR3 sequence (DNA): TGTGCCAGCAGCCCAAGCGGGGCCGGCGGGGAGCTGTTTTTT. The encoded protein is CASSPSGAGGELFF.

The chain has TRBV20-1 and TRBJ1-1; D is unresolved. This CDR3 spans 12 amino acids. The germline V and J ends were trimmed by 3 bases and 4 bases, with 9 bases remaining between them. The germline gives CDR1 DFQATT, CDR2 SNEGSKA (reference sequence). The chain's CDR3 is CSASPVVTEAFF. The CDR3 nucleotides read TGCAGTGCTAGTCCTGTGGTCACTGAAGCTTTCTTT.

The J gene is TRBJ1-1, the V gene TRBV5-6; D gene uncertain. Germline-derived CDR1 and CDR2 are SGHDT and YYEEEE. V gave up 1 base and J gave up 1 base, with 11 bases separating them. This CDR3 has 15 amino acids. Here the CDR3 reads CASSLLGRRNTEAFF. The CDR3 DNA reads as TGTGCCAGCAGCTTGTTGGGTCGGCGGAACACTGAAGCTTTCTTT.

This chain uses TRBV6-1 with TRBJ1-3, with D unresolved. The CDR3 spans 15 residues. CDR1 MNHNS and CDR2 SASEGT come from the germline V gene. The germline V and J ends were trimmed by 3 bases and 0 bases, with 9 bases remaining between them. The CDR3 DNA reads TGTGCCAGCAGTGAGGATACAGCCTCTGGAAACACCATATATTTT. Translated: CASSEDTASGNTIYF.

This chain connects TRBV30 to TRBJ2-2; 9 bases agree with TRBD2. The CDR3 is 16 amino acids. Looked up from germline, CDR1 is GTSNPN and CDR2 is SVGIG (reference sequence). V shed 3 bases and J 6 bases; nucleotides not matched to a gene: 11. The CDR3 sequence: CAWRLAGAPGSGELFF. The CDR3 DNA reads TGTGCCTGGAGGTTAGCGGGGGCCCCAGGGTCCGGGGAGCTGTTTTTT.

This chain joins TRBV18 and TRBJ2-4, with no clear D. CDR3 length: 16 residues. Germline values: CDR1 KGHSH, CDR2 LQKENI. The V gene lost 4 bases and the J gene lost 1 base, with 14 bases spanning the gap. CDR3 nucleotide sequence: TGTGCCAGCTCACTCTACTTCGAGGCGGCCAAAAACATTCAGTACTTC. As protein: CASSLYFEAAKNIQYF.

The genes are TRBV5-1 and TRBJ2-3; TRBD2 matches at 7 bases. The germline V gene encodes CDR1 SGHRS and CDR2 YFSETQ. The CDR3 has 16 residues. Trimming cost V 4 bases and J 6 bases; bases outside gene matches: 14. CDR3 residues: CASSKGIGEGGDTQYF. CDR3 bases: TGCGCCAGCAGCAAGGGGATTGGGGAGGGTGGCGATACGCAGTATTTT.

The chain has TRBV6-5 and TRBJ2-7; D may be TRBD2 (6 bases). CDR1 and CDR2 from the germline V gene are MNHEY and SVGAGI. V shed 6 bases and J shed 1 base, with 10 bases lying between them. The CDR3 totals 13 residues. CDR3 DNA sequence: TGTGCCAGCAGGGTCGGGGGATCCTACGAGCAGTACTTC. It translates to CASRVGGSYEQYF.

The gene calls are TRBV6-1 and TRBJ1-3, with D perhaps TRBD1 (5 bases). Trimming left V 4 bases short and J 4 bases short, with 17 bases between. This CDR3 spans 16 amino acids. Germline-derived CDR1 and CDR2 are MNHNS and SASEGT. CDR3 residues: CASSAPSGGSGNTIYF. The CDR3 DNA is TGTGCCAGCAGTGCTCCGTCTGGGGGATCGGGAAACACCATATATTTT.

The V and J genes are TRBV7-2 and TRBJ2-2, with D perhaps matching TRBD1 or TRBD2 (5 bases each). Trimming pared 4 bases from V and 0 bases from J, leaving 12 bases between. The V gene's germline CDR1 is SGHTA and CDR2 FQGNSA. The CDR3 covers 16 residues. The CDR3, as DNA: TGTGCCAGCAGCTCAGCCGGGACGGCGAACACCGGGGAGCTGTTTTTT. The encoded protein is CASSSAGTANTGELFF.

This chain connects TRBV19 to TRBJ1-5; 7 nucleotides agree with TRBD1. Germline-derived CDR1 and CDR2 are LNHDA and SQIVND (reference sequence). The CDR3 loop spans 16 amino acids. V dropped 5 bases and J dropped 1; count of bases not matched to a gene: 8. The CDR3: CASSSRDRGSNQPQHF. Here the CDR3 DNA reads TGTGCCAGTAGTTCCCGGGACAGAGGCAGCAATCAGCCCCAGCATTTT.

The chain recombines TRBV4-1 with TRBJ1-2; weak D call: TRBD1 (5 bases). There are 13 residues in the CDR3. The V and J ends lost 1 base and 6 bases respectively, with 9 bases between them. Germline V lookup: CDR1 MGHRA, CDR2 YSYEKL. CDR3 sequence reads: CASSQARDHGYTF. CDR3 sequence (DNA): TGCGCCAGCAGCCAAGCCAGGGATCATGGCTACACCTTC.

This chain joins TRBV5-6 and TRBJ1-1; TRBD1 might be the D (5 bases). The CDR3 spans 14 residues. Looked up from germline, CDR1 is SGHDT and CDR2 is YYEEEE. The germline V and J ends were trimmed by 5 bases and 2 bases, with 13 bases remaining between them. The CDR3 DNA sequence: TGTGCCAGCAGAGGGCGCGGGGCAAACACTGAAGCTTTCTTT. This codes for CASRGRGANTEAFF.

This clone was recorded a few times. The chain is built from TRBV7-9 and TRBJ1-2; weak D call: TRBD1 (5 bases). The V and J ends lost 4 bases and 4 bases respectively, with 16 bases between them. This CDR3 is built from 15 residues. CDR1 and CDR2 (germline): SEHNR, FQNEAQ (reference sequence). The CDR3 DNA is TGTGCCAGCAGCTACGACAGAATCGTGGTCTATGGCTACACCTTC. Encoded protein: CASSYDRIVVYGYTF.

The chain combines TRBV7-9 with TRBJ1-2; perhaps TRBD1 as D (6 bases). CDR3 length: 15 residues. CDR1 is SEHNR, CDR2 FQNEAQ, per germline (reference sequence). The germline V and J ends were trimmed by 1 base and 2 bases, with 11 bases remaining between them. The CDR3 sequence is CASSLGGGPNYGYTF. The CDR3 bases are TGTGCCAGCAGCTTAGGAGGGGGGCCGAACTATGGCTACACCTTC.

The chain carries TRBV9 and TRBJ2-1, with 10 bases identical to TRBD2. The ends lost 3 bases at V and 1 base at J; junction bases unmatched: 7. The V gene's germline CDR1 is SGDLS and CDR2 YYNGEE. The CDR3 is 17 amino acids. CDR3 region: CASSAPSGGLSYNEQFF. CDR3 nucleotides: TGTGCCAGCAGCGCCCCTAGCGGGGGCTTATCCTACAATGAGCAGTTCTTC. Drawing the rest from reference TRBV9 and TRBJ2-1, the complete variable domain is DSGVTQTPKHLITATGQRVTLRCSPRSGDLSVYWYQQSLDQGLQFLIQYYNGEERAKGNILERFSAQQFPDLHSELNLSSLELGDSALYFCASSAPSGGLSYNEQFFGPGTRLTVL.

This clone appeared a few times. The rearrangement links TRBV7-3 to TRBJ2-5, with D perhaps TRBD1 (5 bases). Trimming removed 5 bases from V and 5 bases from J, with 12 bases in between. Germline lookup yields CDR1 SGHTA and CDR2 FQGTGA. This CDR3 is 13 amino acids long. The CDR3 sequence: CASSPQGYETQYF. The CDR3 DNA sequence: TGTGCCAGCAGCCCGCAGGGATACGAGACCCAGTACTTC.

V usage is TRBV6-2 or TRBV6-3 and J usage is TRBJ2-7; D gene unclear. With 0 bases removed from V and 6 bases from J, the gap between germline ends came to 9 bases. The CDR3 is made up of 13 amino acids. CDR1 and CDR2 (germline): MNHEY, SVGEGT. CDR3 in amino acids: CASSYSSVFEQYF. The CDR3, as DNA: TGTGCCAGCAGTTACTCATCGGTGTTCGAGCAGTACTTC.

This clone has just one count. In nucleotides, the CDR3 is TGTGCCAGCAGTTTATACAGGGGGCATAATTCACCCCTCCACTTT. Amino acids: CASSLYRGHNSPLHF. The J gene is TRBJ1-6, the V gene TRBV27, with 9 bases identical to TRBD1. J lost 5 bases, V lost 1 base, and 0 bases had no gene match. Germline V lookup: CDR1 MNHEY, CDR2 SMNVEV (reference sequence). The CDR3 extends over 15 amino acids.

This clone has more than one count but fewer than ten. Other DNA sequences from this sample encode an identical CDR3 as well. The gene calls are TRBV7-9 and TRBJ1-1; D unclear. This CDR3 is 13 amino acids long. The germline CDR1 and CDR2 sequences are SEHNR and FQNEAQ (reference sequence). Trimming left V 0 bases short and J 1 base short, with 3 bases between. The CDR3 nucleotides read TGTGCCAGCAGCTTAGCAGGGAACACTGAAGCTTTCTTT. As protein: CASSLAGNTEAFF.

The chain recombines TRBV7-2 with TRBJ2-3, with unresolved D. Trimming stripped 2 bases from V and 1 base from J, with 10 bases between. CDR3 length: 15 residues. Germline-derived CDR1 and CDR2 are SGHTA and FQGNSA. The CDR3 loop reads CASSLTTIGTDTQYF. CDR3 DNA sequence: TGTGCCAGCAGCTTAACGACAATTGGCACAGATACGCAGTATTTT.

The V and J genes are TRBV29-1 and TRBJ1-5; TRBD1 is a possible D gene (6 bases). CDR1 SQVTM and CDR2 ANQGSEA come from the germline V gene. V lost 7 bases and J 0 bases, leaving 25 bases between the germline ends. The CDR3 runs to 18 residues. CDR3 residues: CSAFKPQSRGYSNQPQHF. In nucleotides, the CDR3 is TGCAGCGCTTTCAAACCGCAGTCGAGGGGGTATAGCAATCAGCCCCAGCATTTT.

The rearrangement joins TRBV5-6 to TRBJ1-5, with D possibly matching TRBD1 (5 bases). The germline V gene has CDR1 SGHDT and CDR2 YYEEEE. The V end was cut by 4 bases, the J end by 0 bases, with 14 bases between. This CDR3 has 16 amino acids. For the CDR3, the DNA is TGTGCCAGCAGCGGTACAGGACTGGGTAGCAATCAGCCCCAGCATTTT. Translation: CASSGTGLGSNQPQHF.

V usage is TRBV5-1 and J usage is TRBJ1-5; D perhaps matches TRBD1 (6 bases). This CDR3 has 14 residues. V dropped 6 bases and J dropped 3 bases, with 13 bases sitting between them. Germline V gene sequence: CDR1 SGHRS, CDR2 YFSETQ. The CDR3 here is CASNQKGDNQPQHF. CDR3 DNA sequence: TGCGCCAGCAATCAAAAGGGGGACAATCAGCCCCAGCATTTT.

This sequence joins TRBV7-2 and TRBJ2-1; 7 nucleotides line up with TRBD2. The V and J ends lost 1 base and 7 bases, in that order; junction bases with no gene match: 7. From germline, CDR1 is SGHTA and CDR2 FQGNSA. This CDR3 has 15 residues. The CDR3 DNA reads as TGTGCCAGCAGCTTAGGGTTGATGGGGGGGAATGAGCAGTTCTTC. This gives the protein CASSLGLMGGNEQFF.

The chain couples TRBV3-1 (or the pseudogene TRBV3-2) to TRBJ1-5; 7 nucleotides match TRBD1. V dropped 0 bases and J dropped 4; count of bases not matched to a gene: 9. There are 17 residues in the CDR3. Germline V gives CDR1 LGHDT, CDR2 YNNKEL (reference sequence). The CDR3 loop reads CASSQEVAGGVNQPQHF. The CDR3, as DNA: TGTGCCAGCAGCCAAGAGGTGGCAGGGGGGGTAAATCAGCCCCAGCATTTT.